Listed below are T cell receptor beta chains from one sample, sequenced in a study of PD-1 blockade in mismatch repair-deficient tumors. Some clones are missing from TCRdb's copy, which holds only in-frame ones; the method was immunoSEQ multiplex PCR. The sample lists around 110,000 clones, about 80% occurring once. Sequenced here: peripheral blood, sampled approximately 14 months after starting pembrolizumab. The receptor set was obtained from an adult with mismatch repair-deficient cancer. The CDR3 runs from the conserved cysteine through the conserved F or W. A D gene is named only where the DNA matches it firmly. Where a row states a size, it is once, few, many or the class of an expanded clone; other rows omit it.

size: -; V: TRBV18; J: TRBJ1-1; D: TRBD1; DNA: TGTGCCAGCTCACGGGAACAGGGGGGAGACACTGAAGCTTTCTTT; CDR3: CASSREQGGDTEAFF
size: once; V: TRBV18; J: TRBJ2-5; D: -; DNA: TGTGCCAGCTCACCACCCAAGGAGACCCAGTACTTC; CDR3: CASSPPKETQYF
size: -; V: TRBV7-6; J: TRBJ2-3; D: -; DNA: TGTGCCAGCAGCTTTGAAGCGGGCCGCACAGATACGCAGTATTTT; CDR3: CASSFEAGRTDTQYF
size: -; V: TRBV5-1; J: TRBJ2-1; D: -; DNA: TGCGCCAGCAGCTTGGCCGGAGGAGGCTCCTACAATGAGCAGTTCTTC; CDR3: CASSLAGGGSYNEQFF
size: once; V: TRBV18; J: TRBJ2-4; D: TRBD1; DNA: TGTGCCAGCTCAAAAACCGGGACAGAAAACATTCAGTACTTC; CDR3: CASSKTGTENIQYF
size: -; V: TRBV18; J: TRBJ2-7; D: -; DNA: TGTGCCAGCTCAACCAGGAACTACTACGAGCAGTACTTC; CDR3: CASSTRNYYEQYF
size: -; V: TRBV5-1; J: TRBJ2-3; D: -; DNA: TGCGCCAGCAGTTCCGGGAGTTTTGGCACAGATACGCAGTATTTT; CDR3: CASSSGSFGTDTQYF
size: -; V: TRBV6-6; J: TRBJ1-4; D: -; DNA: TGTGCCAGCAGTTATGGATATGAAAAACTGTTTTTT; CDR3: CASSYGYEKLFF
size: -; V: TRBV6-1; J: TRBJ2-5; D: TRBD1; DNA: TGTGCCAGCAGTGGGGGGACAGGGGGCTCCGTGAGTTTTCAAGAGACCCAGTACTTC; CDR3: CASSGGTGGSVSFQETQYF
size: -; V: TRBV19; J: TRBJ1-3; D: -; DNA: TGTGCCAGTAGCGAGGACAGAAGAAACACCATATATTTT; CDR3: CASSEDRRNTIYF
size: -; V: TRBV5-4; J: TRBJ1-2; D: TRBD1; DNA: TGTGCCAGCAGCCTGGACAGGGCCGTTAACTATGGCTACACCTTC; CDR3: CASSLDRAVNYGYTF
size: -; V: TRBV11-2; J: TRBJ1-1; D: TRBD1; DNA: TGTGCCAGCAGCTTATTCCAGGGGGACACTGAAGCTTTCTTT; CDR3: CASSLFQGDTEAFF
size: -; V: TRBV19; J: TRBJ1-4; D: -; DNA: TGTGCCAGTAGTAATCAGGGAAACGAAAAACTGTTTTTT; CDR3: CASSNQGNEKLFF
size: -; V: TRBV9; J: TRBJ2-2; D: TRBD2; DNA: TGTGCCAGCAGCGCGGGGGGGGCAACCGGGGAGCTGTTTTTT; CDR3: CASSAGGATGELFF
size: many; V: TRBV23-1; J: TRBJ2-1; D: TRBD1; DNA: TGCGCCAGCAGTCAATTCAACAGGGGGCTAGGACTACACTGGACGCCCTCCTACAATGAGCAGTTCTTC; CDR3: CASSQFNRGLGLHWTPSYNEQFF
size: few; V: TRBV9; J: TRBJ1-2; D: TRBD1; DNA: TGTGCCAGCAGCATTACCGGGACAGCGCCTAACTATGGCTACACCTTC; CDR3: CASSITGTAPNYGYTF
size: once; V: TRBV2; J: TRBJ2-7; D: -; DNA: TGTGCCAGCAAGAGGGACTTTTCCTACGAGCAGTACTTC; CDR3: CASKRDFSYEQYF
size: -; V: TRBV18; J: TRBJ2-3; D: TRBD2; DNA: TGTGCCAGCTCCCCGGGTTTCAGCGGGAGTACAGATACGCAGTATTTT; CDR3: CASSPGFSGSTDTQYF
size: -; V: TRBV9; J: TRBJ2-7; D: TRBD2; DNA: TGTGCCAGCAGTACCAGCGGGAGGGTCCACGAGCAGTACTTC; CDR3: CASSTSGRVHEQYF
size: -; V: TRBV7-2; J: TRBJ2-7; D: -; DNA: TGTGCCAGCAGCGCGATAAGTGGGGGCGAGCAGTACTTC; CDR3: CASSAISGGEQYF
size: -; V: TRBV5-5; J: TRBJ1-5; D: -; DNA: TGTGCCAGCAGCTTGGGAGGGGTTGGGCAGCCCCAGCATTTT; CDR3: CASSLGGVGQPQHF
size: -; V: TRBV11-2; J: TRBJ2-2; D: -; DNA: TGTGCCAGCAGCTTGTACGGGAGTCAAGCCGGGGAGCTGTTTTTT; CDR3: CASSLYGSQAGELFF
size: -; V: TRBV27; J: TRBJ2-3; D: -; DNA: TGTGCCAGCAGTTTTAGGCTGGGCCCGAGCACAGATACGCAGTATTTT; CDR3: CASSFRLGPSTDTQYF
size: once; V: TRBV14; J: TRBJ1-5; D: -; DNA: TGTGCCAGCAGCCAAGGAGAGCGCCAGCCCCAGCATTTT; CDR3: CASSQGERQPQHF
size: medium-sized; V: TRBV5-5; J: TRBJ1-4; D: -; DNA: TGTGCCAGCAGCTTGGACCTAGGGCTGCGGGGTAATGAAAAACTGTTTTTT; CDR3: CASSLDLGLRGNEKLFF
size: -; V: TRBV6-1; J: TRBJ1-1; D: -; DNA: TGTGCCAGCAGTGCGGGCGGGAACACTGAAGCTTTCTTT; CDR3: CASSAGGNTEAFF
size: -; V: TRBV13; J: TRBJ2-7; D: TRBD1; DNA: TGTGCCAGCAGCTTAACAGCCGGGACAGTCTCCTACGAGCAGTACTTC; CDR3: CASSLTAGTVSYEQYF
size: -; V: TRBV7-9; J: TRBJ1-1; D: -; DNA: TGTGCCAGCAGCTTAGGAGGAGGCACTGAAGCTTTCTTT; CDR3: CASSLGGGTEAFF
size: few; V: TRBV5-4; J: TRBJ1-1; D: -; DNA: TGTGCCAGCAGCCCGGAAGGCAGGATGAACACTGAAGCTTTCTTT; CDR3: CASSPEGRMNTEAFF
size: few; V: TRBV7-9; J: TRBJ1-5; D: TRBD1; DNA: TGTGCCAGCATTTGGGGCCCCGGGACAGGGGGTTTGTATCAGCCCCAGCATTTT; CDR3: CASIWGPGTGGLYQPQHF
size: -; V: TRBV27; J: TRBJ2-7; D: -; DNA: TGTGCCAGCAGTTTATTACAGAGCTACGAGCAGTACTTC; CDR3: CASSLLQSYEQYF
size: -; V: TRBV19; J: TRBJ2-7; D: -; DNA: TGTGCCAGTAGTATGGTGGGCTACGAGCAGTACTTC; CDR3: CASSMVGYEQYF
size: -; V: TRBV19; J: TRBJ2-5; D: -; DNA: TGTGCCAGTAGTATAAGGCCAGAAGAGACCCAGTACTTC; CDR3: CASSIRPEETQYF
size: once; V: TRBV5-6; J: TRBJ1-5; D: -; DNA: TGTGCCAGCAGCGGGGGTTTTAGCAATCAGCCCCAGCATTTT; CDR3: CASSGGFSNQPQHF
size: -; V: TRBV11-2; J: TRBJ1-1; D: -; DNA: TGTGCCAGCAGCTCTTCACAGGGTGGGAGCACTGAAGCTTTCTTT; CDR3: CASSSSQGGSTEAFF
size: -; V: TRBV6-1; J: TRBJ2-7; D: -; DNA: TGTGCCAGCAGTGCAGGCTACGAGCAGTACTTC; CDR3: CASSAGYEQYF
size: few; V: TRBV7-9; J: TRBJ1-5; D: -; DNA: TGTGCCAGCAGCTTACAGGGGAATCAGCCCCAGCATTTT; CDR3: CASSLQGNQPQHF
size: -; V: TRBV14; J: TRBJ2-7; D: -; DNA: TGTGCCAGCAGCCAAGGACAGTACTCCGAGCAGTACTTC; CDR3: CASSQGQYSEQYF
size: -; V: TRBV7-9; J: TRBJ2-4; D: TRBD2; DNA: TGTGCCAGCAGCTTAAGCGGGAATGGCGGCAGCATTCAGTACTTC; CDR3: CASSLSGNGGSIQYF
size: -; V: TRBV19; J: TRBJ2-7; D: -; DNA: TGTGCCAGTAGTGGGCTTCTGGGGGCAGGCCGGACTTCCTACGAGCAGTACTTC; CDR3: CASSGLLGAGRTSYEQYF
size: -; V: TRBV5-4; J: TRBJ2-5; D: TRBD2; DNA: TGTGCCAGCAGTAGCGGGCAAGAGACCCAGTACTTC; CDR3: CASSSGQETQYF
size: -; V: TRBV20-1; J: TRBJ1-1; D: -; DNA: TGCAGTGCTAGTGTTGAGTTCGAAGCTTTCTTT; CDR3: CSASVEFEAFF
size: once; V: TRBV11-3; J: TRBJ2-1; D: -; DNA: TGTGCCAGCAGCTTAGACCCGGGAAGGGGCAATGAGCAGTTCTTC; CDR3: CASSLDPGRGNEQFF
size: few; V: TRBV30; J: TRBJ1-2; D: -; DNA: TGTGCCTGGAGGTCTAACTATGGCTACACCTTC; CDR3: CAWRSNYGYTF